The 30 T cell receptor beta chains listed next were all sequenced from one sample in a study of shared clonotypes between healthy human individuals. Measured with immunoSEQ multiplex PCR; TCRdb has only the in-frame clones, and not every one. Among around 600,000 clones listed, roughly 98% were seen once. Naive CD8 cells lacked CD45RO, underwent positive selection for CCR7 and left out terminally differentiated effector memory CD45RA+ cells. Sequencing was carried out using naive CD8+ T cells sorted from blood. The receptors shown here come from a man aged 30-40 years in good health.

The CDR3 is CASSPTGGQGANTGELFF. The CDR3, as DNA: TGCGCCAGCAGCCCTACTGGGGGACAGGGGGCGAACACCGGGGAGCTGTTTTTT. The chain joins TRBV5-1 to TRBJ2-2; TRBD1 agrees at 11 bases. The germline V gene encodes CDR1 SGHRS and CDR2 YFSETQ. The V and J ends lost 4 bases and 0 bases, in that order; junction bases with no gene match: 8. The CDR3 consists of 18 residues.

The V call is TRBV7-9, the J call TRBJ1-2; D remains ambiguous. CDR3 size: 12 residues. With 1 base removed from V and 6 bases from J, the gap between germline ends came to 6 bases. Germline values: CDR1 SEHNR, CDR2 FQNEAQ (reference sequence). The chain's CDR3 is CASSLDRNGYTF. CDR3 DNA: TGTGCCAGCAGCTTAGACCGAAATGGCTACACCTTC.

This rearrangement joins TRBV7-9 to TRBJ1-2; the D gene is possibly TRBD1 (5 bases). The CDR3 runs 13 residues. Germline loops: CDR1 SEHNR, CDR2 FQNEAQ (reference sequence). The V and J ends lost 2 bases and 4 bases respectively, with 8 bases between them. The CDR3 here is CASSLRGAYGYTF. The CDR3 region has the DNA TGTGCCAGCAGCTTAAGAGGGGCCTATGGCTACACCTTC. Supplemented by reference TRBV7-9 and TRBJ1-2, the full variable domain reads DTGVSQNPRHKITKRGQNVTFRCDPISEHNRLYWYRQTLGQGPEFLTYFQNEAQLEKSRLLSDRFSAERPKGSFSTLEIQRTEQGDSAMYLCASSLRGAYGYTFGSGTRLTVV.

The chain joins TRBV7-2 to TRBJ1-1; no clear D gene. Trimming stripped 1 base from V and 2 bases from J, with 14 bases between. The CDR3 sequence is 16 residues long. Germline V gene sequence: CDR1 SGHTA, CDR2 FQGNSA. The CDR3 bases are TGTGCCAGCAGCTTAGGGATTGGCGACCCAAACACTGAAGCTTTCTTT. Protein product: CASSLGIGDPNTEAFF.

In nucleotides, the CDR3 is TGTGCCTGGAGTAAGATTACTTACAGGTTCTACACCTTC. Translation: CAWSKITYRFYTF. V and J are TRBV30 and TRBJ1-2; D might be TRBD1 (5 bases). Germline CDR1 and CDR2: GTSNPN and SVGIG (reference sequence). The CDR3 sequence is 13 residues long. The V and J ends lost 2 bases and 10 bases respectively, with 17 bases between them.

This chain joins TRBV7-6 and TRBJ1-1; maybe TRBD1 (5 bases). This CDR3 comprises 14 residues. The V gene lost 5 bases and the J gene lost 4 bases, with 14 bases spanning the gap. Germline V CDR1 and CDR2: SGHVS, FNYEAQ. The CDR3, as DNA: TGTGCCAGCAGCCCCAGCGCTAGGGGCACTGAAGCTTTCTTT. Protein product: CASSPSARGTEAFF.

This chain joins TRBV4-1 and TRBJ2-5; D might be TRBD1 or TRBD2, each matching 6 bases. The CDR3 loop spans 16 amino acids. Germline V CDR1 and CDR2: MGHRA, YSYEKL. V gave up 6 bases and J gave up 4 bases, with 21 bases separating them. Here the CDR3 reads CASRKGVIAAPETQYF. The CDR3 nucleotides are TGCGCCAGCAGAAAGGGGGTAATAGCGGCCCCAGAGACCCAGTACTTC.

The V call is TRBV6-5, the J call TRBJ2-3; D gene uncertain. Trimming shortened V by 7 bases and J by 6 bases, and 11 bases separated the two germline ends. Germline CDR1 MNHEY, CDR2 SVGAGI. The CDR3 spans 12 residues. CDR3: CASTNRPDTQYF. The DNA for the CDR3 is TGTGCCAGCACCAATCGACCGGATACGCAGTATTTT.

V gene TRBV29-1 combines with J gene TRBJ2-4, with 11 bases matching TRBD2. The V segment lost 3 bases and the J segment 4 bases; nucleotides outside the gene matches: 2. This CDR3 spans 14 amino acids. Germline V gene lookup returns CDR1 SQVTM and CDR2 ANQGSEA. The CDR3 DNA follows: TGCAGCGTTGAGACTAGCGGGACGAAAAACATTCAGTACTTC. It yields the protein CSVETSGTKNIQYF.

This sequence joins TRBV2 and TRBJ2-7; perhaps TRBD1 as D (5 bases). The V end was cut by 1 base, the J end by 5 bases, with 9 bases between. The CDR3 has 13 residues. The germline V gene has CDR1 SNHLY and CDR2 FYNNEI. DNA of the CDR3: TGTGCCAGCAGTGAAGGGTGGGGCGACGAGCAGTACTTC. Amino acid sequence: CASSEGWGDEQYF.

The chain combines TRBV6-1 with TRBJ1-5; D is uncertain. Trimming took off 6 bases at V and 4 bases at J, with 13 bases between the two ends. Germline CDR1 and CDR2: MNHNS and SASEGT. The CDR3 covers 14 residues. The CDR3 coding sequence is TGTGCCAGCAGACCCTCGTGGGCAAATCAGCCCCAGCATTTT. This gives the protein CASRPSWANQPQHF.

The chain employs TRBV11-2 and TRBJ2-5, with D possibly being TRBD2 (5 bases). CDR1 is SGHAT and CDR2 is FQNNGV in the germline V gene. V was pared by 6 bases and J by 2 bases, with 13 bases between. The CDR3 length is 14 residues. This CDR3 reads CASRPTGIQETQYF. The CDR3, as DNA: TGTGCCAGCAGGCCAACCGGGATACAAGAGACCCAGTACTTC.

This chain links TRBV6-5 with TRBJ2-7; D call uncertain. This CDR3 comprises 16 residues. Trimming removed 2 bases at V and 0 bases at J, with 14 bases between. CDR1 MNHEY and CDR2 SVGAGI come from the germline V gene. This CDR3 reads CASSYERFPSSYEQYF. The DNA of the CDR3 is TGTGCCAGCAGTTACGAGCGATTTCCCAGCTCCTACGAGCAGTACTTC.

The CDR3 DNA sequence: TGTGCCAGCAGCTTAGCGTTGGGGGAGAGAGGCCGCGAGCAGTACTTC. Its translation is CASSLALGERGREQYF. This chain uses TRBV7-8 with TRBJ2-7, with D possibly being TRBD1 or TRBD2 (5 bases each). V lost 0 bases and J 6 bases, leaving 18 bases between the germline ends. Germline V gene sequence: CDR1 SGHVS, CDR2 FQNEAQ. The CDR3 has 16 amino acids.

The CDR3 DNA reads as TGTGCCAGCAGTCCCCGAACTAGCGGTTCGTCAGGGAACGAGCAGTACTTC. This translates into CASSPRTSGSSGNEQYF. V is TRBV7-6 and J is TRBJ2-7; 8 nucleotides match TRBD2. CDR1 is SGHVS, CDR2 FNYEAQ, per germline. The J segment lost 5 bases and the V segment lost 6 bases, leaving 18 bases of the junction unmatched. CDR3 size: 17 residues.

As DNA, the CDR3 is TGTGCCAGCAGCTTTAACCACAGGGGGCTCGATAGCAATCAGCCCCAGCATTTT. This encodes CASSFNHRGLDSNQPQHF. The chain links TRBV7-8 to TRBJ1-5; 9 bases align to TRBD1. The CDR3 has 18 amino acids. V lost 3 bases to trimming and J lost 0 bases; unmatched junction nucleotides: 9. From germline, CDR1 is SGHVS and CDR2 FQNEAQ.

The chain carries TRBV29-1 and TRBJ1-1; D uncertain. This CDR3 is 13 amino acids long. V shed 6 bases and J shed 8 bases, with 19 bases lying between them. Germline values: CDR1 SQVTM, CDR2 ANQGSEA. The CDR3: CSVEWPWAYEAFF. The DNA for the CDR3 is TGCAGCGTCGAATGGCCCTGGGCATACGAAGCTTTCTTT.

The chain couples TRBV4-3 to TRBJ2-7; D not certain. CDR1 is LGHNA, CDR2 YSLEER, per germline. CDR3 length: 15 residues. V was shortened by 0 bases and J by 11 bases, with 20 bases between the two germline ends. CDR3 DNA: TGCGCCAGCAGCCAAGACCCCGGCCCGCCCCCTCTTGAGTACTTC. It is translated as CASSQDPGPPPLEYF.

In the case of this clone: Distinct nucleotide sequences in the sample also encode this CDR3. The rearrangement links TRBV10-2 to TRBJ2-7; D gene uncertain. Germline V gives CDR1 WSHSY, CDR2 SAAADI. The CDR3 covers 11 residues. The V gene lost 2 bases and the J gene lost 4 bases, with 3 bases spanning the gap. The CDR3 nucleotides read TGCGCCAGCAGTGAGGCATACGAGCAGTACTTC. Protein product: CASSEAYEQYF.

In nucleotides, the CDR3 is TGTGCCAGCAGCTGGGGTTTGGGTCGGGAGGCCGGGAATGAGCAGTTCTTC. It yields the protein CASSWGLGREAGNEQFF. The chain combines TRBV5-4 with TRBJ2-1; 7 bases line up with TRBD2. Per the germline V gene, CDR1 is SGHNT and CDR2 is YYREEE (reference sequence). The CDR3 runs 17 residues. Trimming removed 3 bases from V and 7 bases from J; junction bases left unmatched: 16.

The genes are TRBV29-1 and TRBJ2-7; D tentatively fits TRBD1 or TRBD2 (5 bases each). Trimming took off 6 bases at V and 3 bases at J, with 12 bases between the two ends. This CDR3 region has 12 residues. Germline V gene lookup returns CDR1 SQVTM and CDR2 ANQGSEA. The CDR3 is CSVGWGIYEQYF. The CDR3 nucleotides read TGCAGCGTGGGGTGGGGGATCTACGAGCAGTACTTC.

This clone was seen only once. Sequence at one end of the junction differs from germline and may be a read error. J is TRBJ2-7 and V is TRBV2; no reliable D call. Germline V gene data show CDR1 as SNHLY and CDR2 as FYNNEI. The CDR3 has 10 residues. For the CDR3, the DNA is TGTGGCAGCAGGTCCTACGAGCAGTACTTC. It translates to CGSRSYEQYF.

CDR3 nucleotide sequence: TGTGCCAGCAGCTCCGGAACCAGGGGCACTGAAGCTTTCTTT. It is translated as CASSSGTRGTEAFF. V and J are TRBV7-9 and TRBJ1-1; maybe TRBD1 (6 bases). Germline loops: CDR1 SEHNR, CDR2 FQNEAQ (reference sequence). This CDR3 spans 14 amino acids. V was shortened by 4 bases and J by 4 bases, with 13 bases between the two germline ends. The full variable domain, its missing parts supplied by reference TRBV7-9 and TRBJ1-1, is DTGVSQNPRHKITKRGQNVTFRCDPISEHNRLYWYRQTLGQGPEFLTYFQNEAQLEKSRLLSDRFSAERPKGSFSTLEIQRTEQGDSAMYLCASSSGTRGTEAFFGQGTRLTVV.

This chain connects TRBV6-5 to TRBJ2-5; D is possibly TRBD1 or TRBD2 (6 bases each). V was trimmed by 11 bases and J by 5 bases, leaving 12 bases between them. This CDR3 is 11 amino acids long. Looked up from germline, CDR1 is MNHEY and CDR2 is SVGAGI. The CDR3 bases are TGTGCCTGCCGGAGGGGGGAGACCCAGTACTTC. Translation gives CACRRGETQYF.

This rearrangement joins TRBV7-3 to TRBJ2-3; D unresolved. Germline V gene sequence: CDR1 SGHTA, CDR2 FQGTGA. V gave up 3 bases and J gave up 0 bases, with 10 bases separating them. There are 15 residues in the CDR3. DNA for the CDR3: TGTGCCAGCAGCTTCGGCGGAGCTAGCACAGATACGCAGTATTTT. The encoded protein is CASSFGGASTDTQYF.

The chain carries TRBV11-1 and TRBJ1-5; D remains unclear. V was cut by 1 base and J by 4 bases, with 5 bases left in between. The CDR3 is made up of 13 amino acids. Germline CDR1 and CDR2: SGHAT and FQDESV (reference sequence). This CDR3 reads CASSLEENQPQHF. CDR3 nucleotide sequence: TGTGCCAGCAGCTTAGAAGAGAATCAGCCCCAGCATTTT.

The chain combines TRBV14 with TRBJ2-1; no clear D. This CDR3 spans 13 amino acids. Looked up from germline, CDR1 is SGHDN and CDR2 is FVKESK. V was pared by 4 bases and J by 9 bases, with 13 bases between. CDR3 nucleotide sequence: TGTGCCAGCAGCCTCCAACGCGGTAGTGAGCAGTTCTTC. Protein: CASSLQRGSEQFF.

The J gene is TRBJ1-2, the V gene TRBV11-2; 10 nucleotides agree with TRBD1. The germline gives CDR1 SGHAT, CDR2 FQNNGV. This CDR3 is 14 amino acids long. The V segment lost 5 bases and the J segment 5 bases; nucleotides outside the gene matches: 5. The CDR3 protein is CASSPGTGVYGYTF. The CDR3 bases are TGTGCCAGCAGCCCCGGGACAGGGGTTTATGGCTACACCTTC.

The CDR3 sequence is CASSLGGVYEQYF. The CDR3 DNA reads as TGTGCCAGCAGCTTAGGCGGGGTCTACGAGCAGTACTTC. The J gene is TRBJ2-7, the V gene TRBV7-2; a weak D match, TRBD2 (6 bases). Germline values: CDR1 SGHTA, CDR2 FQGNSA. V gave up 1 base and J gave up 3 bases, with 7 bases separating them. CDR3 length: 13 amino acids. Variable domain in full (rest from reference TRBV7-2 and TRBJ2-7): GAGVSQSPSNKVTEKGKDVELRCDPISGHTALYWYRQSLGQGLEFLIYFQGNSAPDKSGLPSDRFSAERTGGSVSTLTIQRTQQEDSAVYLCASSLGGVYEQYFGPGTRLTVT.

The V and J genes are TRBV29-1 and TRBJ2-7; a possible D gene is TRBD1 (6 bases). Germline values: CDR1 SQVTM, CDR2 ANQGSEA. This CDR3 comprises 16 residues. Trimming removed 1 base at V and 2 bases at J, with 18 bases between. CDR3 loop: CSVEAGTTGDTYEQYF. CDR3 nucleotides: TGCAGCGTTGAAGCGGGGACGACAGGTGACACCTACGAGCAGTACTTC.